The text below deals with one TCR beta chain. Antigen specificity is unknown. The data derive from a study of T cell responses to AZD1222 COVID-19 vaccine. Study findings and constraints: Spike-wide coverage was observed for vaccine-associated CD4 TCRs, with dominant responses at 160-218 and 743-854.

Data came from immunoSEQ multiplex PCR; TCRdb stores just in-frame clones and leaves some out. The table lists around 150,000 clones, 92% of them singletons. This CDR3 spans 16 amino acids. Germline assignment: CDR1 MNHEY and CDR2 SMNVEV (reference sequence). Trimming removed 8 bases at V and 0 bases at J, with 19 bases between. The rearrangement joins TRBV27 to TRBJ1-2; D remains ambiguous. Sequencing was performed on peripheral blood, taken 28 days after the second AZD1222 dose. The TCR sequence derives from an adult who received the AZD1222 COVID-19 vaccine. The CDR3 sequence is CASRPLIGSPNYGYTF. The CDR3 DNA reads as TGTGCCAGCCGCCCACTGATCGGGAGCCCTAACTATGGCTACACCTTC.